The clone carrying this T cell receptor (beta chain) has only a few counts. Other DNA sequences within the sample encode an identical CDR3. This sample was taken from a study of blood T cell repertoires in COVID-19. Original processing notes: Scientists estimated how many nucleated cells there were by amplifying reference gene primers. The table came from immunoSEQ multiplex PCR; TCRdb's copy has only in-frame clones and leaves some out. V and J calls and clone size follow that table, whereas D and trimming were derived from the DNA. The data show 150,000 to 200,000 clones, approximately 80% seen once. Trimming pared 8 bases from V and 7 bases from J, leaving 18 bases between. Per the germline V gene, CDR1 is SEHNR and CDR2 is FQNEAQ (reference sequence). This CDR3 has 14 residues.

The clonotype was recovered from a woman aged 40 to 50 with COVID-19, enrolled during active disease. Sample: peripheral blood. The V gene is TRBV7-9, the J gene TRBJ1-5, with D maybe TRBD1 (5 bases). CDR3 region: CASSNTGSGQPQHF. The CDR3 DNA sequence: TGTGCCAGCTCTAATACAGGATCGGGCCAGCCCCAGCATTTT. Combining the CDR3 with reference TRBV7-9 and TRBJ1-5 gives the whole variable domain DTGVSQNPRHKITKRGQNVTFRCDPISEHNRLYWYRQTLGQGPEFLTYFQNEAQLEKSRLLSDRFSAERPKGSFSTLEIQRTEQGDSAMYLCASSNTGSGQPQHFGDGTRLSIL.